Listed below are T cell receptor beta chains from one sample, sequenced in a study of cytomegalovirus exposure and HLA in healthy donors. Only in-frame clones appear in the TCRdb table, and some are missing; sequencing was by immunoSEQ multiplex PCR. There are under 200,000 clones in the sample; about 85% occur only once, and roughly 6.3% lies in the top ten. The specimen was PBMCs. These receptor sequences come from a male donor in good health and CMV-seropositive. The conserved cysteine and the conserved F or W are not part of the CDR3 here. D genes are given only for firm matches.

>TRBJ2-3|TRBV19|TRBD2
ASRGLAGVVTDTQY
>TRBJ1-5|TRBV19|TRBD1
ASSRGTGGIENQPQH
>TRBJ2-7|TRBV15|-
ATSRDVGGEQY
>TRBJ1-2|TRBV27|-
ASSPDVHGGLYGYT
>TRBJ1-5|TRBV6-1|-
ASSRIQGFNQPQH
>TRBJ1-2|TRBV28|-
ASSLGGGTGYT
>TRBJ1-3|TRBV2|TRBD1
ASRPTGLGNTIY
>TRBJ1-2|TRBV28|TRBD1
ASSSIQGLWGYT
>TRBJ1-1|TRBV6-6|-
ASSWSRDTEAF
>TRBJ2-3|TRBV19|TRBD2
ASRRLAGRDTDTQY
>TRBJ2-3|TRBV7-9|TRBD1
ASSLSTGGITDTQY
>TRBJ2-4|TRBV5-6|-
ALGRLVQY
>TRBJ1-5|TRBV30|-
AWSYHRGLGNQPQH
>TRBJ2-5|TRBV7-8|TRBD2
ASSLDRGSAETQY
>TRBJ2-1|TRBV6-6|TRBD2
ASSRRTSASYNEQF
>TRBJ1-2|TRBV5-1|TRBD1
ASSFRDRGNTGDGYT
>TRBJ2-6|TRBV2|-
ASSDLTRSSGANVLT
>-|TRBV10-3|TRBD2
AIRSGGGNRDSHIEQY
>TRBJ2-3|TRBV9|TRBD2
ASSTRDYHTDTQY
>TRBJ2-3|TRBV28|TRBD2
ASSLVAGGTDTQY
>TRBJ2-3|TRBV7-6|TRBD2
ASSLGGRSDTQY
>TRBJ1-1|TRBV19|-
ASSINIAAEAF
>TRBJ1-5|TRBV10-1|TRBD1
ASSLRRDRSNQPQH
>TRBJ2-7|TRBV14|-
ASTREGYEQY
>TRBJ2-1|TRBV4-1|-
ASSRGWGADNEQF
>TRBJ2-7|TRBV5-4|-
ASSLGTGSYYEQY
>TRBJ2-7|TRBV19|-
ASSIATSSYEQY
>TRBJ2-7|TRBV6-6|-
ASSYSEDYEQY
>TRBJ2-1|TRBV5-1|TRBD1
ARNGTGHYNEQF
>TRBJ2-7|TRBV6-5|-
ASSYSMQTSPGEQY
>TRBJ1-2|TRBV18|TRBD1
ASSPDRGHGYT
>TRBJ1-5|TRBV21-1|-
ASSKDRVDDQPQH
>TRBJ2-7|TRBV10-3|-
AIGGRDGYEQY
>TRBJ2-2|TRBV30|-
AWTPGHFTGELF
>TRBJ2-1|TRBV7-9|-
ASSTRRAGWDKNEQF
>TRBJ2-7|TRBV11-3|TRBD2
ASSFGLAGVGEQY
>TRBJ1-1|TRBV11-3|TRBD1
ASSSWGNRGTSTEAF
>TRBJ2-1|TRBV6-1|-
ASSEADGSSYNEQF
>TRBJ2-4|TRBV23-1|TRBD1
ASSQSIPLQGGDRDIQY
>TRBJ1-3|TRBV30|-
ACGQSLENTIY
>TRBJ2-7|TRBV7-3|TRBD2
ASSLTGGSSYEQY